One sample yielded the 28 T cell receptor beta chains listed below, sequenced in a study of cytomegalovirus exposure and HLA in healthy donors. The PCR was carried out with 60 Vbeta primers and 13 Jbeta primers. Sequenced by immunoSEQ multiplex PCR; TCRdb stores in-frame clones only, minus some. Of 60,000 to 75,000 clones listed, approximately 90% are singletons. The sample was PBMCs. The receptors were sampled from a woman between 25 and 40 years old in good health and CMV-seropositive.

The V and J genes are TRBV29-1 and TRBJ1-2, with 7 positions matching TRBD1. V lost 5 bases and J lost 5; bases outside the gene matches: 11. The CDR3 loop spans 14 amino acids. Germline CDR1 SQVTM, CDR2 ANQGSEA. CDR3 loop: CSVHRQGREYGYTF. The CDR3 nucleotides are TGCAGCGTTCACCGACAGGGCCGGGAGTATGGCTACACCTTC.

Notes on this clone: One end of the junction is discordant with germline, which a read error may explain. CDR3 sequence: CASSLSWRGQGDSF. In DNA, the CDR3 is TGTGCCAGCAGTTTAAGTTGGCGGGGACAGGGGGACTCGTTT. The V call is TRBV28, the J call TRBJ1-4; the match to TRBD1 covers 11 bases. Looked up from germline, CDR1 is MDHEN and CDR2 is SYDVKM. This CDR3 is 14 amino acids long.

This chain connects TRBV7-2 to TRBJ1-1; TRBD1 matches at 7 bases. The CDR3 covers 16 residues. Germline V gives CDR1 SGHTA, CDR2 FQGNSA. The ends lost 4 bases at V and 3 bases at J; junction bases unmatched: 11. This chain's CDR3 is CASSWPPGTADTEAFF. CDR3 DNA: TGTGCCAGCAGCTGGCCACCCGGGACAGCAGACACTGAAGCTTTCTTT.

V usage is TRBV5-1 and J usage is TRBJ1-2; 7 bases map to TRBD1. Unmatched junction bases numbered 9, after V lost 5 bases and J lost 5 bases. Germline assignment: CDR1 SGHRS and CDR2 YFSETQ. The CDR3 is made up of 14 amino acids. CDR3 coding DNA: TGCGCCAGCAGATCAGGAGGGGGCGCATATGGCTACACCTTC. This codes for CASRSGGGAYGYTF.

The CDR3 reads CASSLADRGSYEQYF. The DNA for the CDR3 is TGTGCCAGCAGCTTAGCGGACAGGGGGTCCTACGAGCAGTACTTC. The genes are TRBV11-1 and TRBJ2-5; 10 positions agree with TRBD1. The J call may be incorrect, as the DNA end agrees better with TRBJ2-7. The CDR3 has 15 residues. CDR1 SGHAT and CDR2 FQDESV come from the germline V gene (reference sequence).

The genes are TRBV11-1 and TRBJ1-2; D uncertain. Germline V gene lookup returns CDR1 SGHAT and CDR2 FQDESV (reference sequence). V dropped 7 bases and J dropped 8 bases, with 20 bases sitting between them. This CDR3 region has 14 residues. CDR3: CASTLAVISRGYTF. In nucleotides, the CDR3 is TGTGCCAGCACTCTCGCAGTCATAAGCAGGGGCTACACCTTC.

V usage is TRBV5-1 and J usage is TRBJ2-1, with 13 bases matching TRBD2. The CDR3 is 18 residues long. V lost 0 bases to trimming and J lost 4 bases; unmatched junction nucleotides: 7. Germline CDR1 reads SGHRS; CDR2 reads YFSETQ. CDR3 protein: CASSLATSGRGAYNEQFF. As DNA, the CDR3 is TGCGCCAGCAGCTTGGCTACTAGCGGGAGGGGGGCGTACAATGAGCAGTTCTTC.

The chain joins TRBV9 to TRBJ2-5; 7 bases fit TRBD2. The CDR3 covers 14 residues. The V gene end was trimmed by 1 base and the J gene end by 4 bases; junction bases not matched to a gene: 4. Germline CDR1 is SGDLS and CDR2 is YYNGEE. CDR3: CASSVSGILETQYF. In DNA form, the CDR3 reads TGTGCCAGCAGCGTAAGCGGGATCTTAGAGACCCAGTACTTC.

As DNA, the CDR3 is TGTGCCAGCAGCTCTCGGGCAGGGCTCTCCAATGAGCAGTTCTTC. Translating gives CASSSRAGLSNEQFF. The chain combines TRBV7-9 with TRBJ2-1; tentatively, D is TRBD1 (5 bases). Germline-derived CDR1 and CDR2 are SEHNR and FQNEAQ (reference sequence). The CDR3 length is 15 residues. Trimming took off 4 bases at V and 6 bases at J, with 16 bases between the two ends.

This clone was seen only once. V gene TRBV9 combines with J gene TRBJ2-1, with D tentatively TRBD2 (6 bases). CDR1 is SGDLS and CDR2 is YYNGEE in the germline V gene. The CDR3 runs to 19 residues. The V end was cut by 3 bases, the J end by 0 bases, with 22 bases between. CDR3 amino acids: CASSAGHGNSGSSYNEQFF. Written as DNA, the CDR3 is TGTGCCAGCAGCGCGGGGCACGGGAATAGCGGTAGCTCCTACAATGAGCAGTTCTTC.

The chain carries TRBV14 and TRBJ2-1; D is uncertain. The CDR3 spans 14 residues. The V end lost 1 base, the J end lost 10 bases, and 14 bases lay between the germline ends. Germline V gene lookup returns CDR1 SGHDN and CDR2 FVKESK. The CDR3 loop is CASSQATWSGEQFF. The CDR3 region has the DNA TGTGCCAGCAGCCAAGCTACTTGGAGTGGAGAGCAGTTCTTC. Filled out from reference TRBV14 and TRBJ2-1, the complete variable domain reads EAGVTQFPSHSVIEKGQTVTLRCDPISGHDNLYWYRRVMGKEIKFLLHFVKESKQDESGMPNNRFLAERTGGTYSTLKVQPAELEDSGVYFCASSQATWSGEQFFGPGTRLTVL.

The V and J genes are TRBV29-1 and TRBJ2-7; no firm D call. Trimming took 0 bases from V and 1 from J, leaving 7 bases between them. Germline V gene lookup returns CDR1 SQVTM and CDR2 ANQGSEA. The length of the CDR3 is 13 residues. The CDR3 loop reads CSVEESESYEQYF. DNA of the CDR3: TGCAGCGTTGAAGAGAGTGAGTCCTACGAGCAGTACTTC.

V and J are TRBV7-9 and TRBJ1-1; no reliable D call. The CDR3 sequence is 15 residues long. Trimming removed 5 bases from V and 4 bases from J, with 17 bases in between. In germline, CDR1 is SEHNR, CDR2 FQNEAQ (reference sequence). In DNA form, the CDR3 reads TGTGCCAGCAGCCTACGGGCCGGGAGGGCCACTGAAGCTTTCTTT. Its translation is CASSLRAGRATEAFF.

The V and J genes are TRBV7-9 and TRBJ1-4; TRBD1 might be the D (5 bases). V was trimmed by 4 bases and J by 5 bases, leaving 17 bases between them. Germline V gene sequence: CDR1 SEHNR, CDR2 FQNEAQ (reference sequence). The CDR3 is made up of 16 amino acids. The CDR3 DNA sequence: TGTGCCAGCAGCTCCTCATGGGGGGTGGAGAATGAAAAACTGTTTTTT. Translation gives CASSSSWGVENEKLFF.

CDR3 protein: CASSGGSGTDTQYF. The CDR3 bases are TGTGCCAGCAGTGGTGGTAGCGGCACAGATACGCAGTATTTT. The gene calls are TRBV2 and TRBJ2-3, with D perhaps matching TRBD2 (5 bases). CDR1 and CDR2 (germline): SNHLY, FYNNEI. The CDR3 has 14 amino acids. V lost 4 bases and J lost 1, with 9 bases in between.

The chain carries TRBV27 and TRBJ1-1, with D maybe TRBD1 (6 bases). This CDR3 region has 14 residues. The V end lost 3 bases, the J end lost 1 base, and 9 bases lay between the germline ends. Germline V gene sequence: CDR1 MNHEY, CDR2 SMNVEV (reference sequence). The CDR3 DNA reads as TGTGCCAGCAGTTTCCGGACAGAGAACACTGAAGCTTTCTTT. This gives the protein CASSFRTENTEAFF.

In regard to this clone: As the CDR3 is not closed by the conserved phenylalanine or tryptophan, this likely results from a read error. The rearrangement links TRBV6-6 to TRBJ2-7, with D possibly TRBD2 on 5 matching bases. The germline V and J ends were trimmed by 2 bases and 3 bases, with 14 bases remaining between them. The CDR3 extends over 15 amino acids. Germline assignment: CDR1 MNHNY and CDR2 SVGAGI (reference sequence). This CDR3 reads CASSYSGQDVYEQYL. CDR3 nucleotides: TGTGCCAGCAGTTACAGCGGTCAGGACGTCTACGAGCAGTACCTC.

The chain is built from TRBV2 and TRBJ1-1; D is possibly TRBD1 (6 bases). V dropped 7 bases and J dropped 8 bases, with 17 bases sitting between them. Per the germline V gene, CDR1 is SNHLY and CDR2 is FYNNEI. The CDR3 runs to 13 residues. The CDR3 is CASTQGWSSEAFF. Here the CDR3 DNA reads TGTGCCAGCACACAGGGCTGGTCTAGCGAAGCTTTCTTT.

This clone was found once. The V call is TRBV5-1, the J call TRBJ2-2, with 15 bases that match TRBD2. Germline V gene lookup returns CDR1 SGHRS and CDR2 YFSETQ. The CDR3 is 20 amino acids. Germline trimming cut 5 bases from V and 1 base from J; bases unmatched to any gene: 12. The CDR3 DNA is TGCGCCAGCAGACGGACCCCGGGACTAGCGGGAGGACAGAACACCGGGGAGCTGTTTTTT. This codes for CASRRTPGLAGGQNTGELFF.

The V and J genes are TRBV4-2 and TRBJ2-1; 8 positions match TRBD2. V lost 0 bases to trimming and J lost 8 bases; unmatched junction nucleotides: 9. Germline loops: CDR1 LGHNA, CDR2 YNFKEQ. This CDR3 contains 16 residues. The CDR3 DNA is TGTGCCAGCAGCCAAGAGCAGCGGGAGATGAGCGATGAGCAGTTCTTC. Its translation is CASSQEQREMSDEQFF.

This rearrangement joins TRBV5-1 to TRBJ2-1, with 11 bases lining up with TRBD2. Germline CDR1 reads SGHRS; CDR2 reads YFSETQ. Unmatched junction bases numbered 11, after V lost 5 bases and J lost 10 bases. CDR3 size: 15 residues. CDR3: CASRLSIAGGGEQFF. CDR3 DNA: TGCGCCAGCAGACTCTCCATAGCGGGAGGGGGCGAGCAGTTCTTC.

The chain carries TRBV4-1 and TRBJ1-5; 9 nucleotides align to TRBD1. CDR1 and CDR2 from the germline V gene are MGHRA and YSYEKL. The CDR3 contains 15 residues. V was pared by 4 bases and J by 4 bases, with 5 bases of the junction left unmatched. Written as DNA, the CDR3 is TGCGCCAGCAGCCCGGGACAGGGCGGTAATCAGCCCCAGCATTTT. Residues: CASSPGQGGNQPQHF.

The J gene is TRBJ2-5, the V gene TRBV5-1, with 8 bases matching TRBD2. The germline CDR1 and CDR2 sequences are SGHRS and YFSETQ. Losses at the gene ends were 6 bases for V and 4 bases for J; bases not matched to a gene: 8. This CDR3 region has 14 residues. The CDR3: CASTRSGTPETQYF. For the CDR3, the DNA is TGCGCCAGCACCCGTAGCGGGACCCCAGAGACCCAGTACTTC.

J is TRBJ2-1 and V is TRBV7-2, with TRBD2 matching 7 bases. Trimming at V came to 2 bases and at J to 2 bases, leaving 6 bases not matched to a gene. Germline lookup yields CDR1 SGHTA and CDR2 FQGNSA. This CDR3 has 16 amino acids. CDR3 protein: CASSLRRGGTYNEQFF. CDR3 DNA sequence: TGTGCCAGCAGCTTAAGGCGGGGAGGGACCTACAATGAGCAGTTCTTC.

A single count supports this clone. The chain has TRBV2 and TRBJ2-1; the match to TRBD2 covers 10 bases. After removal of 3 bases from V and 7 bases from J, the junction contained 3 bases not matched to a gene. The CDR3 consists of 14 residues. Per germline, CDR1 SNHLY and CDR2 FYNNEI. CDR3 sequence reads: CASSDPSGSNEQFF. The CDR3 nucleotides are TGTGCCAGCAGTGACCCTAGCGGGAGTAATGAGCAGTTCTTC.

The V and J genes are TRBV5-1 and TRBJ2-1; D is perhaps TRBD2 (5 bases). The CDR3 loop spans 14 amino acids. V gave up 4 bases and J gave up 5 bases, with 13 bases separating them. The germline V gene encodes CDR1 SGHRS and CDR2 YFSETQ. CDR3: CASSPGNQNNEQFF. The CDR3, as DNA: TGCGCCAGCAGCCCCGGGAATCAAAACAATGAGCAGTTCTTC.

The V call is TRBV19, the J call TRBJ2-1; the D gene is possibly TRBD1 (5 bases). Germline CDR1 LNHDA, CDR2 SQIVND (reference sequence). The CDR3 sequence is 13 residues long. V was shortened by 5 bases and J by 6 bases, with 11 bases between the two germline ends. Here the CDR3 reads CASSDLGVNEQFF. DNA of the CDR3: TGTGCCAGTAGTGACCTAGGGGTCAATGAGCAGTTCTTC.

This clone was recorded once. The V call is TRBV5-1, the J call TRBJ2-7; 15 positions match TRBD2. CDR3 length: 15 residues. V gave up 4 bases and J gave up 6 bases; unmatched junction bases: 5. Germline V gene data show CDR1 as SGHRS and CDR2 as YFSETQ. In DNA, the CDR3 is TGCGCCAGCAGCCCAGGGACTAGCGGGAGGCGCGAGCAGTACTTC. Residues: CASSPGTSGRREQYF.